These 31 T cell receptor beta chains originate from one sample sequenced in a study of T cell repertoires in cytomegalovirus infection. One entry per CDR3 protein, called by TCRdb with MiXCR from the reads. There are about 460,000 distinct CDR3 sequences in the sample; 11% occur only once, and roughly 10% lies in the top ten. Sequenced: PBMCs. The receptors were gathered from a human donor in good health (CMV status not recorded). Some clones in this sample may be carry-over from other donors' samples.

V usage is TRBV23-1 and J usage is TRBJ2-1, with D unclear. TRBV23-1 is designated an ORF whose function remains uncertain. CDR3 length: 14 residues. Deletions cut 7 bases from V and 3 bases from J, with 13 bases between. The CDR3 DNA reads as TGCGCCAGCACTCTTAGACACTACTACAATGAGCAGTTCTTC. The encoded protein is CASTLRHYYNEQFF.

The table lists this clonotype with many counts. The chain carries TRBV27 and TRBJ1-1; the D gene is possibly TRBD1 (6 bases). There are 11 residues in the CDR3. In germline, CDR1 is MNHEY, CDR2 SMNVEV (reference sequence). Trimming cost V 5 bases and J 6 bases, with 7 bases left between them. CDR3 coding DNA: TGTGCCAGCAGTAGGGGGGCTGAAGCTTTCTTT. Translating gives CASSRGAEAFF.

This clonotype came up many times. J is TRBJ2-5 and V is TRBV19; perhaps TRBD1 as D (5 bases). Germline V gives CDR1 LNHDA, CDR2 SQIVND (reference sequence). V lost 3 bases and J lost 3, with 8 bases in between. The CDR3 sequence is 13 residues long. CDR3 nucleotides: TGTGCCAGTAGTATCTCCAGGGAAGAGACCCAGTACTTC. It encodes CASSISREETQYF.

This clonotype was picked up a small number of times. The J gene is TRBJ2-1, the V gene TRBV3-1, with D uncertain. CDR1 is LGHDT, CDR2 YNNKEL, per germline (reference sequence). The CDR3 runs to 15 residues. V dropped 1 base and J dropped 8 bases, with 15 bases sitting between them. The CDR3 nucleotides read TGTGCCAGCAGCCAAGTAACCCCAGCCCGCGATGAGCAGTTCTTC. This sequence encodes CASSQVTPARDEQFF.

Notes on this clonotype: With a much larger clone just one base away, this may be a read error. The chain recombines TRBV11-2 with TRBJ2-1; 9 nucleotides agree with TRBD2. The CDR3 is 15 amino acids. CDR1 and CDR2 (germline): SGHAT, FQNNGV. The CDR3 spells CTSSSRQGTSYEQFF. In DNA, the CDR3 is TGTACCAGCAGCTCCCGGCAGGGGACTAGCTATGAGCAGTTCTTC.

This chain joins TRBV28 and TRBJ1-2; 10 bases line up with TRBD1. After removal of 5 bases from V and 2 bases from J, the junction contained 8 bases not matched to a gene. The CDR3 has 16 amino acids. CDR1 MDHEN and CDR2 SYDVKM come from the germline V gene. This CDR3 reads CASSPRTGGMNYGYTF. DNA for the CDR3: TGTGCCAGCAGTCCCCGGACAGGGGGTATGAACTATGGCTACACCTTC.

The chain combines TRBV6-2 or TRBV6-3 with TRBJ2-2, with D uncertain. V lost 6 bases, J lost 0 bases, and 8 bases lay in between. Germline V gene data show CDR1 as MNHEY and CDR2 as SVGEGT. The CDR3 is made up of 14 amino acids. CDR3 DNA sequence: TGTGCCAGCAGACCACCAGCGAACACCGGGGAGCTGTTTTTT. This gives the protein CASRPPANTGELFF.

In regard to this clonotype: A much larger clone is a single base away; this may be a read error. No conserved phenylalanine or tryptophan ends this CDR3, so it is likely a read error. The CDR3, as DNA: TGTGCCAGCAGCCCGTCTAGCGGTGCTAGCACAGATACGCAGTATTCT. Translating gives CASSPSSGASTDTQYS. J is TRBJ2-3 and V is TRBV4-2; TRBD2 agrees at 7 bases. The CDR3 runs 16 residues. Germline V gives CDR1 LGHNA, CDR2 YNFKEQ. Trimming at V came to 4 bases and at J to 0 bases, leaving 7 bases not matched to a gene.

This clonotype has ten or more counts. The chain is built from TRBV6-1 and TRBJ1-1, with D possibly matching TRBD1 (5 bases). Trimming removed 10 bases from V and 2 bases from J, with 17 bases in between. CDR1 and CDR2 (germline): MNHNS, SASEGT. This CDR3 is 14 amino acids long. CDR3 sequence: CAIYSWDLNTEAFF. The CDR3 nucleotides read TGTGCCATCTACTCTTGGGACCTTAACACTGAAGCTTTCTTT.

The rearrangement joins TRBV9 to TRBJ2-7; the match to TRBD2 covers 8 bases. Trimming at V came to 2 bases and at J to 3 bases, leaving 4 bases not matched to a gene. The germline CDR1 and CDR2 sequences are SGDLS and YYNGEE. The CDR3 contains 14 residues. The CDR3 loop reads CASSVGGGNYEQYF. CDR3 in DNA: TGTGCCAGCAGCGTGGGCGGGGGGAACTACGAGCAGTACTTC. Drawing the rest from reference TRBV9 and TRBJ2-7, the complete variable domain is DSGVTQTPKHLITATGQRVTLRCSPRSGDLSVYWYQQSLDQGLQFLIQYYNGEERAKGNILERFSAQQFPDLHSELNLSSLELGDSALYFCASSVGGGNYEQYFGPGTRLTVT.

The rearrangement links TRBV27 to TRBJ1-1; 9 nucleotides match TRBD1. V shed 5 bases, J shed 4 bases, and the junction held 8 bases outside the gene matches. CDR3 length: 15 residues. The V gene's germline CDR1 is MNHEY and CDR2 SMNVEV (reference sequence). DNA of the CDR3: TGTGCCAGCAGTCAATCCGGGACAGGGCCCACTGAAGCTTTCTTT. Translation: CASSQSGTGPTEAFF.

In its sample, this clonotype was seen a few times. The chain carries TRBV28 and TRBJ1-2; no clear D gene. The CDR3 has 13 residues. Germline V gene data show CDR1 as MDHEN and CDR2 as SYDVKM. Trimming pared 8 bases from V and 3 bases from J, leaving 13 bases between. The CDR3 sequence: CASALRVDYGYTF. The CDR3 DNA reads as TGTGCCAGCGCCCTGCGAGTAGACTATGGCTACACCTTC.

This clonotype was seen ten or more times. The chain joins TRBV18 to TRBJ1-5; no definite D call. V was clipped by 2 bases and J by 2 bases, with 16 bases between them. Germline V gives CDR1 KGHSH, CDR2 LQKENI. The CDR3 runs to 17 residues. The CDR3 sequence: CASSPRPLIEGNQPQHF. In DNA, the CDR3 is TGTGCCAGCTCACCAAGGCCTTTAATCGAAGGCAATCAGCCCCAGCATTTT.

The rearrangement joins TRBV7-9 to TRBJ2-5; 10 bases are a match to TRBD2. The V segment lost 5 bases and the J segment 5 bases; nucleotides outside the gene matches: 5. Germline V gene data show CDR1 as SEHNR and CDR2 as FQNEAQ (reference sequence). The CDR3 contains 14 residues. The CDR3 loop is CASSLGLAMETQYF. CDR3 bases: TGTGCCAGCAGCCTGGGACTAGCGATGGAGACCCAGTACTTC.

Notes on this clonotype: This sequence may be a read error, since a much larger clone differs from it by one base. The rearrangement links TRBV2 to TRBJ2-7, with 7 nucleotides matching TRBD2. This CDR3 is 13 amino acids long. The ends lost 8 bases at V and 5 bases at J; junction bases unmatched: 9. Germline lookup yields CDR1 SNHLY and CDR2 FYNNEI. The CDR3 DNA follows: TGTGCCAGCGGGCCGGGACTATCTAACGAGCAGTACTTC. Amino acids: CASGPGLSNEQYF.

V gene TRBV14 combines with J gene TRBJ2-2; D might be TRBD1 (6 bases). The CDR3 spans 14 residues. Between the trimmed V and J ends, which lost 6 bases and 1 base, there was a span of 9 bases. CDR1 SGHDN and CDR2 FVKESK come from the germline V gene. CDR3 residues: CASSQQGNTGELFF. For the CDR3, the DNA is TGTGCCAGCAGTCAACAGGGGAACACCGGGGAGCTGTTTTTT.

The CDR3 is CASSLQTEAFF. The CDR3 region has the DNA TGTGCCAGCAGCTTGCAGACTGAAGCTTTCTTT. The V and J genes are TRBV5-6 and TRBJ1-1, with no clear D. Trimming took off 1 base at V and 5 bases at J, with 3 bases between the two ends. The CDR3 extends over 11 amino acids. In germline, CDR1 is SGHDT, CDR2 YYEEEE.

The CDR3 nucleotides read TGTGCCAGCAGTTACGAGGAGGGCGGGCGTCGGATTAGGTACTTC. Encoded protein: CASSYEEGGRRIRYF. The chain uses TRBV6-6 and TRBJ2-7; D may be TRBD2 (6 bases). V was cut by 2 bases and J by 12 bases, with 23 bases left in between. Germline V gives CDR1 MNHNY, CDR2 SVGAGI (reference sequence). The CDR3 spans 15 residues.

This chain connects TRBV5-1 to TRBJ1-2; D call uncertain. Trimming took 2 bases from V and 2 from J, leaving 13 bases between them. Germline CDR1 reads SGHRS; CDR2 reads YFSETQ. The CDR3 has 15 amino acids. The CDR3 is CASSFGLDENYGYTF. CDR3 sequence (DNA): TGCGCCAGCAGCTTCGGGCTGGATGAGAACTATGGCTACACCTTC.

This clonotype has ten or more counts. The CDR3 DNA sequence: TGTGCCATCAGTGTGGGGACAGGAAAAGAGACCCAGTACTTC. Amino acid sequence: CAISVGTGKETQYF. The rearrangement joins TRBV10-3 to TRBJ2-5; TRBD1 aligns across 8 bases. Germline V gives CDR1 ENHRY, CDR2 SYGVKD. Losses at the gene ends were 4 bases for V and 3 bases for J; bases not matched to a gene: 4. This CDR3 is built from 14 residues.

The chain is built from TRBV9 and TRBJ1-5; D possibly corresponds to TRBD1 (5 bases). Trimming removed 0 bases from V and 5 bases from J, with 12 bases in between. The CDR3 length is 15 residues. Germline V CDR1 and CDR2: SGDLS, YYNGEE. The CDR3 DNA follows: TGTGCCAGCAGCGTAGGCCCAGGGTACGATCAGCCCCAGCATTTT. Protein: CASSVGPGYDQPQHF.

Turning to this clonotype: This may arise from a read error, as a much more abundant clone is one base away. The rearrangement joins TRBV28 to TRBJ1-1; D may be TRBD1 (6 bases). Germline V gene sequence: CDR1 MDHEN, CDR2 SYDVKM. The CDR3 is made up of 14 amino acids. Trimming removed 6 bases from V and 5 bases from J, with 16 bases in between. The CDR3 is CASSPTGPSTEAFF. The CDR3 DNA follows: TGTGCCAGCAGCCCGACAGGCCCAAGTACTGAAGCTTTCTTT.

This clonotype was seen at least ten times. The chain employs TRBV7-8 and TRBJ2-1; D is perhaps TRBD2 (6 bases). Trimming cost V 3 bases and J 9 bases, with 24 bases left between them. Germline V CDR1 and CDR2: SGHVS, FQNEAQ. The CDR3 is 17 residues long. The CDR3 nucleotides read TGTGCCAGCAGCTTCAGAGGTTTCGGGACTTTGTTGGGTGAGCAGTTCTTC. It is translated as CASSFRGFGTLLGEQFF. Together with reference TRBV7-8 and TRBJ2-1, the CDR3 gives the full variable domain: GAGVSQSPRYKVAKRGQDVALRCDPISGHVSLFWYQQALGQGPEFLTYFQNEAQLDKSGLPSDRFFAERPEGSVSTLKIQRTQQEDSAVYLCASSFRGFGTLLGEQFFGPGTRLTVL.

The J gene is TRBJ2-7, the V gene TRBV28; 12 nucleotides align to TRBD2. CDR3 size: 14 residues. The germline V gene encodes CDR1 MDHEN and CDR2 SYDVKM. Trimming removed 6 bases from V and 2 bases from J; junction bases left unmatched: 2. CDR3 loop: CASRTSGSTYEQYF. In DNA form, the CDR3 reads TGTGCCAGCAGGACTAGCGGGAGTACCTACGAGCAGTACTTC.

The chain has TRBV9 and TRBJ2-7, with 9 bases lining up with TRBD1. Germline values: CDR1 SGDLS, CDR2 YYNGEE. V trimming: 4 bases; J trimming: 5 bases; junction bases outside the gene matches: 7. The CDR3 is 14 residues long. CDR3 DNA: TGTGCCAGCAGCACCGGGACAGGGTCCCACGAGCAGTACTTC. Protein sequence: CASSTGTGSHEQYF.

Points on this clonotype: This may arise from a read error, as a much more abundant clone is one base away. This rearrangement joins TRBV10-3 to TRBJ2-2; 7 bases map to TRBD1. Germline V lookup: CDR1 ENHRY, CDR2 SYGVKD. The ends lost 8 bases at V and 4 bases at J; junction bases unmatched: 7. The length of the CDR3 is 14 residues. Here the CDR3 reads CAIPGTDCTGELFF. DNA for the CDR3: TGTGCCATCCCCGGGACAGACTGCACCGGGGAGCTGTTTTTT.

The chain recombines TRBV5-4 with TRBJ2-1; 12 nucleotides line up with TRBD2. CDR1 and CDR2 from the germline V gene are SGHNT and YYREEE (reference sequence). The CDR3 has 15 amino acids. Unmatched junction bases numbered 3, after V lost 3 bases and J lost 5 bases. The CDR3 DNA sequence: TGTGCCAGCAGCTCGCGGACTAGCGGGAACAATGAGCAGTTCTTC. This translates into CASSSRTSGNNEQFF.

This clonotype was counted at least ten times. The V gene is TRBV19, the J gene TRBJ1-4; D gene unclear. Germline-derived CDR1 and CDR2 are LNHDA and SQIVND (reference sequence). CDR3 length: 14 amino acids. Deletions cut 5 bases from V and 8 bases from J, with 15 bases between. The CDR3 reads CASSSGEGGEKLFF. As DNA, the CDR3 is TGTGCCAGTAGTTCGGGCGAGGGAGGGGAAAAACTGTTTTTT.

This clonotype has at least ten counts. The CDR3 protein is CASSPRTGTDNEQFF. The CDR3 region has the DNA TGTGCCAGCAGCCCCAGAACTGGCACCGACAATGAGCAGTTCTTC. This sequence joins TRBV4-2 and TRBJ2-1; D unclear. The CDR3 has 15 residues. Trimming took 4 bases from V and 5 from J, leaving 15 bases between them. CDR1 and CDR2 from the germline V gene are LGHNA and YNFKEQ.

With regard to this clonotype: Just one base apart from a much larger clone, this may be a read error. The rearrangement uses TRBV7-9 and TRBJ1-5; no clear D. This CDR3 has 15 amino acids. Germline V CDR1 and CDR2: SEHNR, FQNEAQ (reference sequence). Trimming cost V 2 bases and J 4 bases, with 12 bases left between them. Here the CDR3 reads CASSLRRRRNQPQHF. In DNA, the CDR3 is TGTGCCAGCAGCTTACGAAGGAGGAGAAATCAGCCCCAGCATTTT.

This clonotype was detected a few times. The chain is built from TRBV27 and TRBJ2-2; 7 positions agree with TRBD1. The CDR3 is made up of 14 amino acids. Germline values: CDR1 MNHEY, CDR2 SMNVEV (reference sequence). The V and J ends lost 7 bases and 5 bases, in that order; junction bases with no gene match: 7. The CDR3 region is CASKRGGSTGELFF. For the CDR3, the DNA is TGTGCCAGCAAAAGAGGGGGCAGTACCGGGGAGCTGTTTTTT.